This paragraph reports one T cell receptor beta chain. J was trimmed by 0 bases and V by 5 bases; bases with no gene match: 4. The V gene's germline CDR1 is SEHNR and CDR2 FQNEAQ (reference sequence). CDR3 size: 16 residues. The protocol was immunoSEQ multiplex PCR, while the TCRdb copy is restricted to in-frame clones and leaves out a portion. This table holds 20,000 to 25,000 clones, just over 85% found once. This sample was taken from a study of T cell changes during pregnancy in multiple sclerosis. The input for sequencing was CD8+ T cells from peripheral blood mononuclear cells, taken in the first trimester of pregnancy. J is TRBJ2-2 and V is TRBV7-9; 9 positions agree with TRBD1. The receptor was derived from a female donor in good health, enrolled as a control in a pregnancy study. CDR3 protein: CASSERDRANTGELFF. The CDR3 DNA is TGTGCCAGCAGCGAAAGGGACAGGGCGAACACCGGGGAGCTGTTTTTT.